This entry features one T cell receptor beta chain sequence. The target antigen is unknown. The cDNA for TCR beta came from 5'RACE template switching with UMIs. TCRdb reprocessed the 5' RACE reads; each CDR3 protein has one entry and no DNA is given. The repertoire table contains some 390,000 distinct CDR3 sequences. Germline CDR1 reads SEHNR; CDR2 reads FQNEAQ (reference sequence). The CDR3 length is 18 residues. The data belong to a study of T cells expressing NK-cell markers. Study at large: Eight donors were sequenced, of whom seven were HCMV-seropositive, while the remaining one was HCMV-seronegative. The study, taken as a whole, reports: More than five donors showed dominant NKG2C+ clonotypes comprising roughly 1.0-7.5% of their CD8+ T cells. The same clonotypes also predominated in the CD3+CD56-NKG2C+ fraction of a few donors.

This clonotype was sampled from a woman between 45 and 60 years old in good health. The chain joins TRBV7-9 to TRBJ2-1; the D gene TCRdb calls, TRBD1, cannot be checked with no DNA. Material for sequencing was blood T cells: a sorted CD56 or NKG2C T cell subset, CD4+ or CD8+ T cells, or bulk PBMC T cells (not recorded which). CDR3 residues: CASSLKASDLGARDEQFF.